This entry features one T cell receptor beta chain sequence. Its antigen is unidentified. The V end lost 6 bases, the J end lost 4 bases, and 10 bases lay between the germline ends. Germline V lookup: CDR1 LNHDA, CDR2 SQIVND (reference sequence). The CDR3 covers 13 residues. A multiplex PCR was run with 60 Vbeta primers and 13 Jbeta primers. Data came from immunoSEQ multiplex PCR; TCRdb stores just in-frame clones and leaves some out. The sample records under 100,000 clones, nearly 70% being singletons. This record belongs to a study of cytomegalovirus exposure and HLA in healthy donors. Background on the study: Unique TCR beta sequences numbering some 120 million came from roughly 180 million T cells in an earlier analysis. From HLA-typed donors, an early data release held roughly 80 million unique TCRs. Study-wide findings and caveats: Follow-up analysis seemed to connect common viral pathogens with several of the most significant clusters identified. Over 150 TCR beta chains were listed as cytomegalovirus-associated.

The sequencing input was PBMCs. This chain joins TRBV19 and TRBJ2-1; no clear D gene. This receptor was taken from a woman in her 50s in good health and CMV-seropositive. The CDR3 sequence is CASSPNRYNEQFF. The DNA of the CDR3 is TGTGCCAGTAGCCCAAACAGATACAATGAGCAGTTCTTC.